This is a list of T cell receptor beta chains from one sample in a study of cytomegalovirus exposure and HLA in healthy donors. TCRdb's copy holds only in-frame clones and misses some; the assay was immunoSEQ multiplex PCR. The sample has some 85,000 clones, 78% seen once. Sequencing input: PBMCs. The origin of the receptors is a man aged 18 to 35 in good health and CMV-seropositive. CDR3s include the opening cysteine and the closing phenylalanine or tryptophan. D genes are given only for firm matches. The listing skips clone size in some rows; elsewhere it reads once, few, many or a size class.

d_call j_call clone_size v_call cdr3_nt cdr3_aa
- TRBJ2-2 - TRBV11-2 TGTGCCAGCAGCTTTCGGCTAGCCGGGGAGCTGTTTTTT CASSFRLAGELFF
- TRBJ2-1 - TRBV7-9 TGTGCCAGCAGCTTGGACATGCCTAGCAATGAGCAGTTCTTC CASSLDMPSNEQFF
TRBD2 TRBJ2-7 - TRBV9 TGTGCCAGCAGCGTAGGTTTGGGGAGGGAGTACGAGCAGTACTTC CASSVGLGREYEQYF
TRBD1 TRBJ1-1 - TRBV6-4 TGTGCCAGCAGTGACGGGACAGGCACTGAAGCTTTCTTT CASSDGTGTEAFF
- TRBJ1-1 - TRBV2 TGTGCCAGCAGTGTTCGGGGGGGAGGTGTCAACACTGAAGCTTTCTTT CASSVRGGGVNTEAFF
- TRBJ1-2 once TRBV5-1 TGCGCCAGCAGCCCCTCCGGGGGGCACTATGGCTACACCTTC CASSPSGGHYGYTF
TRBD2 TRBJ2-7 - TRBV7-2 TGTGCCAGCAGCTTACTAGCGGGAGGGGGATCCTACGAGCAGTACTTC CASSLLAGGGSYEQYF
TRBD1 TRBJ2-7 - TRBV18 TGTGCCAGCTCACCAGAAGGACAGGGGTCCGCGCAGTACTTC CASSPEGQGSAQYF
- TRBJ1-5 - TRBV9 TGTGCCAGCAGCGTGGGGGGGGCTCGTCAGCCCCAGCATTTT CASSVGGARQPQHF
- TRBJ2-7 - TRBV4-1 TGCGCCAGCAGCCAAGAGATCGGGCCGGGAGTACTTTACGAGCAGTACTTC CASSQEIGPGVLYEQYF
TRBD2 TRBJ2-2 - TRBV5-1 TGCGCCAGCAGCCTCGAGCCCACTAGCGGACGCCGCGGGGAGCTGTTTTTT CASSLEPTSGRRGELFF
- TRBJ1-1 - TRBV6-1 TGTGCCAGCAGTGGTTATAGTGGTACTGAAGCTTTCTTT CASSGYSGTEAFF
- TRBJ2-7 - TRBV7-9 TGTGCCAGCAGCGTCGCGGGACTGGGTGGCGAGCAGTACTTC CASSVAGLGGEQYF
TRBD1 TRBJ1-5 - TRBV10-2 TGCGCCAGCAGTGAGTCGGGACAGGGGGCTCAGCCCCAGCATTTT CASSESGQGAQPQHF
- TRBJ1-5 - TRBV10-1 TGCGCCAGGGACCTTAACAGGGATAGCAATCAGCCCCAGCATTTT CARDLNRDSNQPQHF
- TRBJ2-5 - TRBV5-6 TGTGCCAGCAGCTTATCCGGGAGCGAGACCCAGTACTTC CASSLSGSETQYF
- TRBJ1-1 - TRBV10-3 TGTGCCATCAGGAGACCGGACAGGAACACTGAAGCTTTCTTT CAIRRPDRNTEAFF
- TRBJ2-1 - TRBV4-1 TGCGCCAGCAGCCAACCACCTAAATCCATGCCACTCTACAATGAGCAGTTCTTC CASSQPPKSMPLYNEQFF
- TRBJ1-2 - TRBV15 TGTGCCACCAGCAAGTCACAGATGGATGGCTACACCTTC CATSKSQMDGYTF
TRBD1 TRBJ1-2 - TRBV11-2 TGTGCCAGCAGCACGACTGGGACAGGTGTTGGCTACACCTTC CASSTTGTGVGYTF
- TRBJ2-1 - TRBV25-1 TGTGCCAGCATGAAGGTCCCGGAGGGGAATGAGCAGTTCTTC CASMKVPEGNEQFF
TRBD1 TRBJ1-1 few TRBV4-1 TGCGCCAGCAGCCAGACACAGGGGGGGACTGAAGCTTTCTTT CASSQTQGGTEAFF
- TRBJ2-1 - TRBV2 TGTGCCAGCCAAACAGGGGGGAGGGAAGGTGAGCAGTTCTTC CASQTGGREGEQFF
- TRBJ1-1 - TRBV7-9 TGTGCCAGCAGCTTGCTATTGGACACTGAAGCTTTCTTT CASSLLLDTEAFF
TRBD2 TRBJ2-3 - TRBV6-5 TGTGCCAGCACCCCAAGCGGGGACGGGGCAGATACGCAGTATTTT CASTPSGDGADTQYF
TRBD2 TRBJ2-5 - TRBV4-1 TGCGCCAGCAGCCAAGAAGCCGGTAGGGCGGGAGGGACCCAGTACTTC CASSQEAGRAGGTQYF
- TRBJ2-7 - TRBV29-1 TGCAGCGTTGAGGGCCCCAACTACGAGCAGTACTTC CSVEGPNYEQYF
- TRBJ1-1 - TRBV29-1 TGCAGCGGGTCAGGGACTCTGAACACTGAAGCTTTCTTT CSGSGTLNTEAFF
- TRBJ2-5 once TRBV7-7 TGTGCTAGCAGCCGGGATGGGTTTCAGGAGACCCAGTACTTC CASSRDGFQETQYF
- TRBJ2-1 few TRBV6-1 TGTGCCAGCATGCGGGACTGGTCCTACAATGAGCAGTTCTTC CASMRDWSYNEQFF
TRBD2 TRBJ2-7 - TRBV5-1 TGCGCCAGCAGCCCGACTAGCGGGAGTTACGAGCAGTACTTC CASSPTSGSYEQYF
- TRBJ1-1 - TRBV5-1 TGCGCCAGCAGCTTGGTCGGGAGGAACACTGAAGCTTTCTTT CASSLVGRNTEAFF
- TRBJ2-1 - TRBV4-1 TGCGCCAGCAGCCAAGAATATCGGCGATCACTGAGCGATGAGCAGTTCTTC CASSQEYRRSLSDEQFF
TRBD2 TRBJ2-1 - TRBV14 TGTGCCAGCAGCCCCGACAGCGGGGTGAATGAGCAGTTCTTC CASSPDSGVNEQFF
- TRBJ2-7 - TRBV29-1 TGCAGCGTTGAAGAGGTGGCAGGGGTGTCTTACGAGCAGTACTTC CSVEEVAGVSYEQYF
- TRBJ1-1 few TRBV28 TGTGCCAGCAGTTTATTCGGGGGGCACACTGAAGCTTTCTTT CASSLFGGHTEAFF
TRBD2 TRBJ2-7 - TRBV4-1 TGCGCCAGCAGCCAAGCGGGAGGGCCGGTTGAGCAGTACTTC CASSQAGGPVEQYF
TRBD1 TRBJ1-2 - TRBV28 TGTGCCAGCAGTTTATTCCCCAGGGGGCTTCACTATGGCTACACCTTC CASSLFPRGLHYGYTF
TRBD1 TRBJ2-7 - TRBV6-5 TGTGCCAGCAGCCCCGGGACAGGGTACGAGCAGTACTTC CASSPGTGYEQYF
TRBD1 TRBJ1-4 - TRBV28 TGTGCCAGCAGTTTGGACAGGACTTATGAAAAACTGTTTTTT CASSLDRTYEKLFF
TRBD1 TRBJ2-5 - TRBV7-9 TGTGCCAGCAGCCCTCGGACAGGACCAAGGGAGACCCAGTACTTC CASSPRTGPRETQYF
- TRBJ1-5 - TRBV28 TGTGCCAGCAGTTTATTCCGTCAGCCCCAGCATTTT CASSLFRQPQHF
TRBD2 TRBJ2-3 - TRBV5-1 TGCGCCAGCAGCCTAGGACTAGCGGGAGCAGATACGCAGTATTTT CASSLGLAGADTQYF
TRBD1 TRBJ2-7 once TRBV28 TGTGCCAGCAGAGCAACCGGGACAGGGCTCTCCTACGAGCAGTACTTC CASRATGTGLSYEQYF
TRBD2 TRBJ2-1 - TRBV28 TGTGCCAGCACCCGGGAGGTTACGTTCTTC CASTREVTFF
- TRBJ1-1 - TRBV9 TGTGCCAGCAGCGTAGGCCCGGGTCTGAACACTGAAGCTTTCTTT CASSVGPGLNTEAFF
TRBD1 TRBJ2-5 - TRBV11-2 TGTGCCAGCAGCTTAGATCGAACAGGGGCGGAGACCCAGTACTTC CASSLDRTGAETQYF
TRBD1 TRBJ2-7 - TRBV7-2 TGTGCCAGCAGCTCCACAGGGGGCAGCTCCTACGAGCAGTACTTC CASSSTGGSSYEQYF
- TRBJ2-5 - TRBV6-5 TGTGCCAGCAGTTACTTGGCCCAAGAGACCCAGTACTTC CASSYLAQETQYF
- TRBJ2-1 - TRBV2 TGTGCCAGCAGCACGGGGTCCTCCTACAATGAGCAGTTCTTC CASSTGSSYNEQFF
- TRBJ2-3 - TRBV19 TGTGCCAGTAGTATCTTGGAGGGAACAGATACGCAGTATTTT CASSILEGTDTQYF
TRBD1 TRBJ2-7 - TRBV4-1 TGCGCCAGCAGCCTCAATGTAAGGACAGGGGGTAATGAGCAGTACTTC CASSLNVRTGGNEQYF
TRBD1 TRBJ1-2 - TRBV18 TGTGCCAGCTCACAACAGGACAGGGGATTCAATGGCTACACCTTC CASSQQDRGFNGYTF